These 21 T cell receptor beta chains were sequenced from one sample in a study of cytomegalovirus exposure and HLA in healthy donors. The study ran its PCR with 60 Vbeta and 13 Jbeta primers. This table comes from immunoSEQ multiplex PCR, and its TCRdb copy is limited to in-frame clones, with some not included. The data contain just over 150,000 clones, around 74% of them singletons. The material sequenced was PBMCs. The receptors come from a young woman in good health and CMV-seronegative.

The chain combines TRBV5-1 with TRBJ2-3, with D possibly matching TRBD2 (6 bases). Between the trimmed V and J ends, which lost 2 bases and 2 bases, there was a span of 12 bases. The CDR3 runs to 15 residues. CDR1 is SGHRS, CDR2 YFSETQ, per germline. The CDR3 protein is CASSFLLALTDTQYF. The CDR3 region has the DNA TGCGCCAGCAGCTTCCTACTAGCCCTCACAGATACGCAGTATTTT. The entire variable domain, with the rest obtained from reference TRBV5-1 and TRBJ2-3, is as follows: KAGVTQTPRYLIKTRGQQVTLSCSPISGHRSVSWYQQTPGQGLQFLFEYFSETQRNKGNFPGRFSGRQFSNSRSEMNVSTLELGDSALYLCASSFLLALTDTQYFGPGTRLTVL.

Concerning this clone: One junction end does not reproduce the germline sequence, and a read error may be involved. The chain's CDR3 is CANSWAGVEQYF. DNA of the CDR3: TGCGCCAACAGCTGGGCAGGGGTCGAGCAGTACTTC. The chain is built from TRBV5-1 and TRBJ2-7; TRBD1 might be the D (6 bases). In germline, CDR1 is SGHRS, CDR2 YFSETQ. The CDR3 length is 12 residues. Full variable domain (missing parts from reference TRBV5-1 and TRBJ2-7): KAGVTQTPRYLIKTRGQQVTLSCSPISGHRSVSWYQQTPGQGLQFLFEYFSETQRNKGNFPGRFSGRQFSNSRSEMNVSTLELGDSALYLCANSWAGVEQYFGPGTRLTVT.

The V gene is TRBV2, the J gene TRBJ1-5; TRBD1 is a possible D gene (5 bases). The CDR3 has 15 amino acids. Germline V gene sequence: CDR1 SNHLY, CDR2 FYNNEI. The V gene lost 10 bases and the J gene lost 4 bases, with 20 bases spanning the gap. CDR3 nucleotides: TGTGCCAACAGACCAGGGAGGAGTATGAATCAGCCCCAGCATTTT. It is translated as CANRPGRSMNQPQHF.

The chain's CDR3 is CASSMETGRTYEQYF. The CDR3 region has the DNA TGTGCCAGTAGTATGGAGACAGGACGAACCTACGAGCAGTACTTC. The chain links TRBV19 to TRBJ2-7; possibly TRBD1 for D (6 bases). The CDR3 length is 15 residues. V shed 3 bases and J shed 2 bases, with 14 bases lying between them. The V gene's germline CDR1 is LNHDA and CDR2 SQIVND (reference sequence). Complete variable domain (other parts from reference TRBV19 and TRBJ2-7): DGGITQSPKYLFRKEGQNVTLSCEQNLNHDAMYWYRQDPGQGLRLIYYSQIVNDFQKGDIAEGYSVSREKKESFPLTVTSAQKNPTAFYLCASSMETGRTYEQYFGPGTRLTVT.

The chain carries TRBV14 and TRBJ2-4; 7 bases are shared with TRBD2. Trimming cost V 1 base and J 2 bases; bases outside gene matches: 8. The CDR3 has 17 residues. Germline values: CDR1 SGHDN, CDR2 FVKESK. CDR3 protein: CASSQGIQGGSKNIQYF. For the CDR3, the DNA is TGTGCCAGCAGCCAAGGTATCCAGGGAGGGTCCAAAAACATTCAGTACTTC.

This chain links TRBV5-4 with TRBJ1-1; no definite D call. The germline V gene encodes CDR1 SGHNT and CDR2 YYREEE (reference sequence). Trimming removed 4 bases from V and 3 bases from J, with 10 bases in between. CDR3 length: 13 amino acids. The CDR3 DNA reads TGTGCCAGCAGCACCAGGATCGACACTGAAGCTTTCTTT. Its protein product is CASSTRIDTEAFF.

This clone showed up just a few times. The V and J genes are TRBV10-3 and TRBJ1-1; no firm D call. V was trimmed by 8 bases and J by 6 bases, leaving 16 bases between them. In germline, CDR1 is ENHRY, CDR2 SYGVKD. The CDR3 covers 13 residues. The CDR3 nucleotides read TGTGCCATCTCTGAAGTAGGAGCCTCTGAAGCTTTCTTT. Translated, it gives CAISEVGASEAFF.

The chain links TRBV5-1 to TRBJ2-7; a possible D gene is TRBD2 (6 bases). This CDR3 has 18 residues. Germline V CDR1 and CDR2: SGHRS, YFSETQ. The ends were cut back, 0 bases at V and 3 bases at J, with 22 bases in the middle. This CDR3 reads CASSLERVPTIVNYEQYF. DNA for the CDR3: TGCGCCAGCAGCTTGGAGCGGGTCCCTACAATAGTGAACTACGAGCAGTACTTC.

The gene calls are TRBV11-2 and TRBJ2-3; 10 bases are shared with TRBD2. There are 16 residues in the CDR3. Trimming cost V 2 bases and J 2 bases; bases outside gene matches: 4. Looked up from germline, CDR1 is SGHAT and CDR2 is FQNNGV. CDR3 residues: CASSLRTSGFTDTQYF. The CDR3 DNA reads TGTGCCAGCAGCTTACGGACTAGCGGTTTCACAGATACGCAGTATTTT.

This clone was detected only a few times. This rearrangement joins TRBV6-1 to TRBJ1-2; 11 nucleotides agree with TRBD1. J was trimmed by 7 bases and V by 2 bases; bases with no gene match: 9. Germline CDR1 MNHNS, CDR2 SASEGT. The CDR3 extends over 16 amino acids. The CDR3 loop is CASSEWTGGSAGGYTF. The CDR3 nucleotides are TGTGCCAGCAGTGAATGGACAGGGGGCTCCGCCGGTGGCTACACCTTC.

This chain connects TRBV7-6 to TRBJ1-3; the D gene is possibly TRBD1 (5 bases). The germline V and J ends were trimmed by 0 bases and 5 bases, with 8 bases remaining between them. Germline CDR1 is SGHVS and CDR2 is FNYEAQ. There are 14 residues in the CDR3. CDR3 amino acids: CASSLAEGRNTIYF. CDR3 coding DNA: TGTGCCAGCAGCTTAGCGGAGGGACGAAACACCATATATTTT.

This chain joins TRBV7-3 and TRBJ2-3; 11 bases align to TRBD2. In germline, CDR1 is SGHTA, CDR2 FQGTGA. The length of the CDR3 is 16 residues. V dropped 1 base and J dropped 5; count of bases not matched to a gene: 5. The CDR3: CASSLSSSGGQDTQYF. CDR3 bases: TGTGCCAGCAGCTTAAGTTCTAGCGGGGGGCAAGATACGCAGTATTTT. The complete variable domain, with remaining parts taken from reference TRBV7-3 and TRBJ2-3, reads GAGVSQTPSNKVTEKGKYVELRCDPISGHTALYWYRQSLGQGPEFLIYFQGTGAADDSGLPNDRFFAVRPEGSVSTLKIQRTERGDSAVYLCASSLSSSGGQDTQYFGPGTRLTVL.

The rearrangement uses TRBV30 and TRBJ2-7, with a possible D match to TRBD1 (6 bases). CDR3 length equals 12 residues. Germline V gives CDR1 GTSNPN, CDR2 SVGIG (reference sequence). V lost 8 bases, J lost 2 bases, and 13 bases lay in between. In DNA form, the CDR3 reads TGTGCCGGCGGACAGCCCCCCTACGAGCAGTACTTC. This gives the protein CAGGQPPYEQYF.

This chain uses TRBV4-2 with TRBJ2-1, with D perhaps TRBD2 (6 bases). This CDR3 contains 17 residues. Trimming removed 2 bases at V and 3 bases at J, with 17 bases between. Germline V gene data show CDR1 as LGHNA and CDR2 as YNFKEQ. CDR3 in amino acids: CASSQSKASEVYNEQFF. Here the CDR3 DNA reads TGTGCCAGCAGCCAATCCAAAGCTAGCGAGGTCTACAATGAGCAGTTCTTC.

The genes are TRBV7-2 and TRBJ1-6, with 10 bases that match TRBD1. Germline trimming cut 5 bases from V and 8 bases from J; bases unmatched to any gene: 6. The germline V gene has CDR1 SGHTA and CDR2 FQGNSA. This CDR3 has 15 residues. CDR3 nucleotide sequence: TGTGCCAGCAGCCCCGTGACAGGGGGCTATTCACCCCTCCACTTT. It specifies CASSPVTGGYSPLHF. The full variable domain, completed using reference TRBV7-2 and TRBJ1-6, is GAGVSQSPSNKVTEKGKDVELRCDPISGHTALYWYRQSLGQGLEFLIYFQGNSAPDKSGLPSDRFSAERTGGSVSTLTIQRTQQEDSAVYLCASSPVTGGYSPLHFGNGTRLTVT.

The rearrangement links TRBV6-5 to TRBJ1-2; a weak D match, TRBD1 (5 bases). The CDR3 covers 13 residues. V dropped 6 bases and J dropped 0 bases, with 8 bases sitting between them. The germline V gene encodes CDR1 MNHEY and CDR2 SVGAGI. CDR3 region: CASRGPANYGYTF. The CDR3 DNA sequence: TGTGCCAGCAGGGGGCCGGCTAACTATGGCTACACCTTC.

The chain uses TRBV25-1 and TRBJ1-1, with D unresolved. The CDR3 contains 12 residues. The V end was cut by 0 bases, the J end by 6 bases, with 5 bases between. Germline CDR1 and CDR2: MGHDK and SYGVNS. CDR3 DNA: TGTGCCAGCAGTGAATACAGATCTGAAGCTTTCTTT. This sequence encodes CASSEYRSEAFF. The whole variable domain, remainder taken from reference TRBV25-1 and TRBJ1-1, is EADIYQTPRYLVIGTGKKITLECSQTMGHDKMYWYQQDPGMELHLIHYSYGVNSTEKGDLSSESTVSRIRTEHFPLTLESARPSHTSQYLCASSEYRSEAFFGQGTRLTVV.

This clone was recorded a few times. The chain is built from TRBV30 and TRBJ1-2; possibly TRBD1 for D (6 bases). With 5 bases removed from V and 13 bases from J, the gap between germline ends came to 23 bases. The CDR3 totals 13 residues. Per germline, CDR1 GTSNPN and CDR2 SVGIG (reference sequence). The CDR3 sequence: CAWEQQGHRSLTF. Written as DNA, the CDR3 is TGTGCCTGGGAACAACAGGGCCATCGCAGTCTCACCTTC.

V gene TRBV2 combines with J gene TRBJ1-6; no firm D call. The CDR3 has 12 amino acids. The V end lost 6 bases, the J end lost 14 bases, and 14 bases lay between the germline ends. Germline loops: CDR1 SNHLY, CDR2 FYNNEI. CDR3 nucleotides: TGTGCCAGCAGGAGGGAGGAGATGTCCCTCCACTTT. Its protein product is CASRREEMSLHF.

This clone showed up just a few times. The chain employs TRBV7-6 and TRBJ2-7; TRBD2 matches 8 bases. The CDR3 has 15 residues. V shed 6 bases, J shed 2 bases, and the junction held 9 bases outside the gene matches. From germline, CDR1 is SGHVS and CDR2 FNYEAQ. The DNA for the CDR3 is TGTGCCAGCAGTTCCTCCGACGGGGGGGCCTACGAGCAGTACTTC. Protein: CASSSSDGGAYEQYF.

The V call is TRBV2, the J call TRBJ2-5; TRBD1 aligns across 7 bases. Matching the DNA end better, TRBJ2-7 makes the J call doubtful. CDR1 is SNHLY and CDR2 is FYNNEI in the germline V gene. The CDR3 contains 16 residues. CDR3 sequence reads: CASKSMVGQRGYEQYF. The CDR3 region has the DNA TGTGCCAGCAAGTCTATGGTGGGACAGAGGGGATACGAGCAGTACTTC.